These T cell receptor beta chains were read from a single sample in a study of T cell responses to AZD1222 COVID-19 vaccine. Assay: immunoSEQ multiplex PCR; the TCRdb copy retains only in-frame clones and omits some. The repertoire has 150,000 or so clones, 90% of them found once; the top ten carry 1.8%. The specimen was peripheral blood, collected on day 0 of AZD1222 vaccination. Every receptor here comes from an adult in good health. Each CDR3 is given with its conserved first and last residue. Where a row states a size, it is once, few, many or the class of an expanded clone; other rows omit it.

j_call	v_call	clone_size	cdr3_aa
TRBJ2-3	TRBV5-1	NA	CASSAGLATDTQYF
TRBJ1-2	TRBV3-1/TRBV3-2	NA	CASSQVRGIGYTF
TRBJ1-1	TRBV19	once	CASSISGADTEAFF
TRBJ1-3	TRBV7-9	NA	CASSLFSGNTIYF
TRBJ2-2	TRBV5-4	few	CASSTRQGRTGELFF
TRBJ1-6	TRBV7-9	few	CASSFQGLGNSPLHF
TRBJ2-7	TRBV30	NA	CVCRGGSYEQYF
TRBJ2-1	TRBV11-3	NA	CASSLEYAGVNEQFF
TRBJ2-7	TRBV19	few	CASTDSGSHGNEQYF
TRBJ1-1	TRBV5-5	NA	CASSHTRGNTEAFF
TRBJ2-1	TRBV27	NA	CASSFLAGDNEQFF
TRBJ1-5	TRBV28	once	CASSRRNNQPQHF
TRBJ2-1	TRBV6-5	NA	CASTPTDNEQFF
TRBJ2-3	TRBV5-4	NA	CASSLTSDSYTDTQYF
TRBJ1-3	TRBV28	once	CASSLTRKSGNTIYF
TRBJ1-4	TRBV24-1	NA	CATTPRDRGEKLFF
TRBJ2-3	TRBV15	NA	CATSRDRRREATDTQYF
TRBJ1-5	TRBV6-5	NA	CASRQTGVSNQPQHF
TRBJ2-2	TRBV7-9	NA	CASSLALAGNSGELFF
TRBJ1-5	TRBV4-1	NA	CASSQGTGSNQPQHF
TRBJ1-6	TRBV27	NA	CASSPLDASYNSPLHF
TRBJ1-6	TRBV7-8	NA	CASSQALPTIRGQAVIGDSPLHF
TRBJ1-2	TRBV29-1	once	CSVPTRNRGLIYGYTF
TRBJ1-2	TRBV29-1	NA	CSVMGQSPEGYTF
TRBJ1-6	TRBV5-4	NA	CASSSDRNNSPLHF
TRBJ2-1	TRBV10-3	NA	CAIRHVDYNEQFF
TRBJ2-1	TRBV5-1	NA	CASSSTGTVYNEQFF
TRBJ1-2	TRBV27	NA	CASSSAGTYGYTF
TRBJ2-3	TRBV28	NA	CASSSGTSGRSDTQYF
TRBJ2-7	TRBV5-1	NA	CASSWGDREVDEQYF
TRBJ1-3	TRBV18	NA	CASTQTGLYSGNTIYF
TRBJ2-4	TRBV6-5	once	CASSQRGVWENIQYF
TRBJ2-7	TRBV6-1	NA	CASSDLALTYEQYF
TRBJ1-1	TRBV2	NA	CASSWGTGDTEAFF
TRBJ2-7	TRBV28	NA	CASSLGWAYEQYF
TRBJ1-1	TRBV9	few	CASSVFLNTEAFF
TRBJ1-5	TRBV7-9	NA	CASRAGQGNQPQHF
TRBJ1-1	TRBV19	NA	CASSPTGAHTEAFF
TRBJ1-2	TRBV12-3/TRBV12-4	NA	CASSFGGQGGYTF
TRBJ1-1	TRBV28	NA	CASSFAGGNTEAFF
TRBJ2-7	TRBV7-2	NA	CASSLWGSEPSYEQYF
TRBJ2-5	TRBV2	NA	CASNDGRASETQYF
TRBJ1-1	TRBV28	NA	CASTMTGNTEAFF
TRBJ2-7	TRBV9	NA	CASSVGDGPYEQYF
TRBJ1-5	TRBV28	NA	CASRLGTGRFPQHF
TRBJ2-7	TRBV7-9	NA	CASSLSAMSSYEQYF
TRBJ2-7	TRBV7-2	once	CASSLASDGREQYF
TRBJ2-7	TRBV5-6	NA	CASSFSPDSYEQYF
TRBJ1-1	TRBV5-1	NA	CASSKLTENTEAFF
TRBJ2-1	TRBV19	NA	CASSLGVSGIPSYNEQFF
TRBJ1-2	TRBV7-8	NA	CASSHTGTYGYTF
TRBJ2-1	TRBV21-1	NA	CASSKRREGNNEQFF
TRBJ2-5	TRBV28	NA	CASSSKARGLWTQYF
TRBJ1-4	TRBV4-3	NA	CASSQETGDEKLFF
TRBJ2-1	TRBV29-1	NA	CSVRTGDEQFF
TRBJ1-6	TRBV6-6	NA	CASSLLFPFQGNSPLHF
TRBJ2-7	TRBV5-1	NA	CASSPGTSGITYEQYF
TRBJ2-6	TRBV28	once	CASSFGSTVLTF
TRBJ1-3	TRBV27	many	CASRLTGGSGNTIYF
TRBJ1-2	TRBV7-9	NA	CASSPNKIGQGGNGYTF